These T cell receptor beta chains were read from a single sample in a study of blood T cell repertoires in COVID-19. Clones were read by immunoSEQ multiplex PCR, and TCRdb kept only the in-frame ones, dropping some. The sample records 150,000 to 200,000 clones, roughly nine tenths being singletons. Sequenced material: peripheral blood. Receptors were obtained from a man in his sixties with active or convalescent COVID-19. Each CDR3 is given with its conserved first and last residue. D genes are given only for firm matches. Size is stated for part of the rows, as once, few or many counts, or as a class when the clone is expanded.

- | TRBJ2-1 | TRBV27 | TRBD1 | CASSTYTGGFYNEQFF | TGTGCCAGCAGTACCTACACAGGGGGCTTCTACAATGAGCAGTTCTTC
- | TRBJ1-5 | TRBV6-6 | - | CASTSKQGTGNQPQHF | TGTGCCAGTACTTCTAAACAGGGCACAGGCAATCAGCCCCAGCATTTT
- | TRBJ1-4 | TRBV7-2 | TRBD1 | CASSPPGRTGELFF | TGTGCCAGCAGCCCCCCGGGGCGGACAGGGGAACTGTTTTTT
- | TRBJ2-1 | TRBV27 | TRBD2 | CASSLSGTRGYNEQFF | TGTGCCAGCAGTTTATCCGGGACTAGGGGATACAATGAGCAGTTCTTC
- | TRBJ1-5 | TRBV19 | TRBD1 | CASSIRQGGLQPQHF | TGTGCCAGTAGTATAAGACAGGGGGGTCTCCAGCCCCAGCATTTT
- | TRBJ2-3 | TRBV18 | TRBD2 | CASSPQGGSPDTQYF | TGTGCCAGCTCACCTCAGGGAGGGAGCCCAGATACGCAGTATTTT
- | TRBJ2-7 | TRBV11-2 | TRBD2 | CASSGELAGASYEQYF | TGTGCCAGCAGCGGAGAGTTAGCGGGGGCCTCCTACGAGCAGTACTTC
- | TRBJ2-7 | TRBV5-5 | - | CASSLAGEQYF | TGTGCCAGCAGCTTGGCCGGCGAGCAGTACTTC
- | TRBJ2-2 | TRBV5-1 | - | CASSTSGNTGELFF | TGCGCCAGCAGCACAAGCGGGAACACCGGGGAGCTGTTTTTT
- | TRBJ2-7 | TRBV5-1 | - | CASSLGWSGVYEQYF | TGCGCCAGCAGCTTGGGGTGGTCCGGGGTTTACGAGCAGTACTTC
- | TRBJ2-1 | TRBV29-1 | TRBD2 | CSVDGTSGSYNEQFF | TGCAGCGTCGATGGGACTAGCGGCTCCTACAATGAGCAGTTCTTC
- | TRBJ2-7 | TRBV3-1/TRBV3-2 | TRBD1 | CASSLGTGFAYEQYF | TGTGCCAGCAGCCTCGGGACAGGGTTCGCCTACGAGCAGTACTTC
- | TRBJ2-3 | TRBV5-6 | TRBD1 | CASSLLNQRQGDTQYF | TGTGCCAGCAGCTTGTTGAACCAAAGACAGGGCGATACGCAGTATTTT
- | TRBJ2-7 | TRBV10-3 | - | CAMGGGPGSYEQYF | TGTGCCATGGGGGGAGGTCCCGGCTCCTACGAGCAGTACTTC
- | TRBJ2-4 | TRBV10-1 | - | CASSESRGTKNIQYF | TGCGCCAGCAGTGAGTCTAGGGGAACCAAAAACATTCAGTACTTC
- | TRBJ2-3 | TRBV9 | TRBD2 | CASSSRTSGRTDTQYF | TGTGCCAGCAGCTCCAGGACTAGCGGGAGGACAGATACGCAGTATTTT
- | TRBJ2-1 | TRBV6-5 | TRBD1 | CASFSFGQGYNEQFF | TGTGCCAGCTTTTCCTTCGGACAGGGCTACAATGAGCAGTTCTTC
- | TRBJ1-5 | TRBV7-8 | - | CASSLPSGGASNQPQHF | TGTGCCAGCAGCTTACCGTCGGGGGGGGCTAGCAATCAGCCCCAGCATTTT
- | TRBJ2-1 | TRBV18 | TRBD2 | CASSPSLAGSSYNEQFF | TGTGCCAGCTCACCAAGCCTAGCGGGCAGCTCCTACAATGAGCAGTTCTTC
- | TRBJ2-1 | TRBV29-1 | - | CSVLQGTINEQFF | TGCAGCGTACTCCAGGGGACGATCAATGAGCAGTTCTTC
once | TRBJ1-2 | TRBV19 | - | CASSIGREYGYTF | TGTGCCAGTAGTATAGGCAGGGAATATGGCTACACCTTC
- | TRBJ2-3 | TRBV24-1 | TRBD1 | CATSDSGRGLDTQYF | TGTGCCACCAGTGATTCTGGCAGGGGGCTGGATACGCAGTATTTT
- | TRBJ2-3 | TRBV7-2 | TRBD2 | CASRTGGGRGPDTQYF | TGTGCCAGCAGGACCGGTGGCGGGAGGGGGCCAGATACGCAGTATTTT
few | TRBJ2-3 | TRBV11-3 | - | CASSHGQGDTQYF | TGTGCCAGCAGCCATGGCCAGGGCGATACGCAGTATTTT
- | TRBJ1-5 | TRBV9 | - | CASSPSYSNQPQHF | TGTGCCAGCAGCCCTAGCTATAGCAATCAGCCCCAGCATTTT
- | TRBJ2-7 | TRBV7-7 | TRBD1 | CASSLSQGANYEQYF | TGTGCCAGCAGCTTGTCCCAGGGGGCGAACTACGAGCAGTACTTC
- | TRBJ2-7 | TRBV6-5 | - | CASSLQGSPYEQYF | TGTGCCAGCAGTCTTCAGGGGTCTCCCTACGAGCAGTACTTC
- | TRBJ2-7 | TRBV5-6 | - | CASSPLDKVYEQYF | TGTGCCAGCAGCCCGCTGGACAAAGTCTACGAGCAGTACTTC
- | TRBJ2-7 | TRBV6-5 | - | CASTLSGVSPYEQYF | TGTGCCAGCACCCTCTCCGGGGTGTCCCCCTACGAGCAGTACTTC
- | TRBJ2-1 | TRBV24-1 | - | CATSDFRRGNEQFF | TGTGCCACCAGTGATTTCCGCCGGGGAAATGAGCAGTTCTTC
- | TRBJ2-7 | TRBV7-2 | TRBD2 | CASSPGASGGYEQYF | TGTGCCAGCAGCCCGGGGGCTAGCGGGGGGTACGAGCAGTACTTC
few | TRBJ1-2 | TRBV28 | TRBD1 | CASSSPGQGNGYTF | TGTGCCAGCAGCTCCCCGGGACAGGGTAATGGCTACACCTTC
- | TRBJ2-1 | TRBV15 | TRBD2 | CATSLSGRSYNEQFF | TGTGCCACCAGCCTTAGCGGGAGGTCCTACAATGAGCAGTTCTTC
once | TRBJ1-1 | TRBV10-3 | - | CAISEISDKPFF | TGTGCCATCAGTGAAATCTCGGACAAACCTTTCTTT
- | TRBJ2-3 | TRBV5-6 | TRBD2 | CASSLARGGAADTQYF | TGTGCCAGCAGCTTGGCCCGGGGGGGTGCTGCAGATACGCAGTATTTT
- | TRBJ1-3 | TRBV10-3 | TRBD1 | CAISDSQGGYSGNTIYF | TGTGCCATCAGTGATTCTCAAGGGGGCTACTCCGGAAACACCATATATTTT
- | TRBJ2-7 | TRBV21-1 | - | CASSKAGTGRSYEQYF | TGTGCCAGCAGCAAAGCTGGGACAGGTAGATCCTACGAGCAGTACTTC
- | TRBJ1-3 | TRBV18 | - | CASSPGQSNGNTIYF | TGTGCCAGCTCACCCGGACAGTCGAACGGAAACACCATATATTTT
- | TRBJ2-7 | TRBV6-5 | - | CASRRLNGVGYEQYF | TGTGCCAGCAGACGCCTCAACGGAGTGGGCTACGAGCAGTACTTC
- | TRBJ2-3 | TRBV30 | - | CAWSVFRAGHSTDTQYF | TGTGCCTGGAGCGTCTTCCGGGCAGGGCATAGCACAGATACGCAGTATTTT
- | TRBJ1-1 | TRBV19 | TRBD1 | CASNARQGNTEAFF | TGTGCCAGTAACGCCAGACAGGGGAACACTGAAGCTTTCTTT
- | TRBJ2-7 | TRBV5-8 | TRBD1 | CASSRQGYEQYF | TGTGCCAGCAGCCGACAGGGGTACGAGCAGTACTTC
- | TRBJ1-6 | TRBV5-1 | TRBD1 | CASSNRQGDNSPLHF | TGCGCCAGCAGCAACCGACAGGGTGATAATTCACCCCTCCACTTT
- | TRBJ2-5 | TRBV29-1 | - | CSVGMPGQMQETQYF | TGCAGCGTTGGAATGCCGGGACAAATGCAAGAGACCCAGTACTTC
- | TRBJ1-3 | TRBV7-9 | TRBD1 | CASSLPGQTISGNTIYF | TGTGCCAGCAGCTTACCGGGACAGACAATATCTGGAAACACCATATATTTT
- | TRBJ2-7 | TRBV27 | TRBD1 | CASSLWGTGLSEQYF | TGTGCCAGCAGTTTATGGGGGACAGGGTTAAGCGAGCAGTACTTC
- | TRBJ1-1 | TRBV11-2 | - | CASSLALRPSNTEAFF | TGTGCCAGCAGCTTAGCCCTCCGTCCGTCGAACACTGAAGCTTTCTTT
- | TRBJ2-7 | TRBV6-5 | TRBD2 | CASSYRLAGSYEQYF | TGTGCCAGCAGTTACCGACTAGCCGGATCCTACGAGCAGTACTTC
- | TRBJ2-3 | TRBV10-1 | TRBD1 | CASSEAGQGPDTQYF | TGCGCCAGCAGTGAGGCCGGACAGGGTCCAGATACGCAGTATTTT